This T cell receptor beta chain was recovered during a study of vaccination effects on CD4 cells after COVID-19. Ahead of sequencing, the ViraFEST assay grew antigen-specific CD4+ T cells using viral peptide pools. On roughly day 9 of culture, CD4+ T cells were separated out. This individual contracted SARS-CoV-2 between March and December 2020, as verified by PCR. The researchers cultured 1.5 million to 2.5 million PBMC per well with roughly 9.5 IU/ml IL-2 and roughly 9.1 ug/ml peptides. Fresh IL-2-containing medium replaced half the medium on days 3 and 7. Germline lookup yields CDR1 LGHDT and CDR2 YNNKEL (reference sequence). The CDR3 runs 17 residues. Germline trimming cut 4 bases from V and 3 bases from J; bases unmatched to any gene: 11. Produced via immunoSEQ multiplex PCR; TCRdb's table is partial and in-frame only. The data contain around 25,000 clones, 65% to 85% of them seen just once; the ten biggest clones take up 15% to 20%.

This clone was seen a single time. The antigen remains undetermined. Sequencing was performed on CD4+ T cells from PBMCs cultured with HCoV-NL63 spike peptides, taken before COVID-19 vaccination. The clonotype comes from a human donor who had a prior SARS-CoV-2 infection. V gene TRBV3-1 (or the pseudogene TRBV3-2) combines with J gene TRBJ2-2; 7 nucleotides match TRBD1. The CDR3 loop is CASSRLPSGGDTGELFF. CDR3 nucleotides: TGTGCCAGCAGCCGCCTGCCCTCAGGGGGAGACACCGGGGAGCTGTTTTTT.